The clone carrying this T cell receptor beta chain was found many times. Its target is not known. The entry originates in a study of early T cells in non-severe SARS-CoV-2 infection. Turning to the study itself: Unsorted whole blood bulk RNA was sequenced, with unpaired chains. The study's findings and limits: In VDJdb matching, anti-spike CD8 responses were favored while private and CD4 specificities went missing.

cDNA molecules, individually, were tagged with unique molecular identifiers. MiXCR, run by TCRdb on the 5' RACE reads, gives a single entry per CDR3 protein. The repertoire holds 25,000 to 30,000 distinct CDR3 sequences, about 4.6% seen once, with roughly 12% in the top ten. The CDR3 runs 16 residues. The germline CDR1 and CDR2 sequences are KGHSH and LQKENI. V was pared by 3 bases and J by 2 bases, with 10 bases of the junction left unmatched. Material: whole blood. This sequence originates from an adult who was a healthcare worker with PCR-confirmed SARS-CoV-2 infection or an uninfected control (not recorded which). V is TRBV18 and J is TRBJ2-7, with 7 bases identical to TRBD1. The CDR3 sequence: CASSPSAGTATYEQYF. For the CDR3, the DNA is TGTGCCAGCTCACCTTCAGCCGGGACAGCGACCTACGAGCAGTACTTC.